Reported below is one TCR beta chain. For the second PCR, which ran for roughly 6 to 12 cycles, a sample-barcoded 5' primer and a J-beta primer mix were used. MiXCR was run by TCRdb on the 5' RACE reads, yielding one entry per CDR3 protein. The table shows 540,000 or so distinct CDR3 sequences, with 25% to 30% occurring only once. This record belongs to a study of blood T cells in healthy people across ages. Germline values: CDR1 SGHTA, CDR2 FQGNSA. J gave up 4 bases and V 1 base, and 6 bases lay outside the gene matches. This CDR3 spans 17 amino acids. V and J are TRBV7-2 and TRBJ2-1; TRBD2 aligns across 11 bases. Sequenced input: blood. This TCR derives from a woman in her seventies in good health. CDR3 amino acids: CASSLVPSGGSYNEQFF. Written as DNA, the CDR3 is TGTGCCAGCAGCTTAGTGCCTAGCGGGGGGTCATACAATGAGCAGTTCTTC.